This TCR beta chain was documented in a study of blood T cell repertoires in COVID-19. Study background: T cells, B-cell-depleted T cells, or PBMCs provided the cDNA or gDNA that served as material.

Generated by immunoSEQ multiplex PCR, the TCRdb table keeps only in-frame clones and is missing some. This sample carries under 70,000 clones, roughly 80% of them seen once, and the ten largest clones take just over 20%. Trimming removed 0 bases from V and 2 bases from J, with 8 bases in between. CDR1 is SGHTS and CDR2 is YDEGEE in the germline V gene. The CDR3 has 14 amino acids. The chain uses TRBV5-8 and TRBJ1-2, with no clear D. This clonotype was sampled from a woman aged 80 or older with active or convalescent COVID-19. Sequenced: peripheral blood. The CDR3 DNA reads as TGTGCCAGCAGCTTGGGCGCCGGGAACTATGGCTACACCTTC. It translates to CASSLGAGNYGYTF.